This passage covers 13 T cell receptor beta chains from one sample sequenced in a study of blood T cells in healthy people across ages. Primed by a sample-barcoded 5' primer and a J-beta primer mix, a second PCR proceeded for about 6 to 11 cycles. From the 5' RACE reads, TCRdb called clonotypes with MiXCR, one entry per CDR3 protein. Altogether hundreds of thousands of distinct CDR3 sequences are present, 40% to 50% being singletons, with the ten largest covering 30%. Sequencing input: blood. Source of these receptors: a man older than 75 in good health.

The rearrangement joins TRBV6-4 to TRBJ1-6; D is possibly TRBD1 (6 bases). CDR1 and CDR2 (germline): MRHNA, SNTAGT. Trimming pared 6 bases from V and 7 bases from J, leaving 13 bases between. The CDR3 extends over 14 amino acids. The CDR3 region has the DNA TGTGCCAGCAGGGAGACAGGAGGGAATTCACCCCTCCACTTT. Protein product: CASRETGGNSPLHF.

This clonotype was seen many times. The chain combines TRBV5-1 with TRBJ2-5, with 8 bases identical to TRBD2. Germline lookup yields CDR1 SGHRS and CDR2 YFSETQ. The length of the CDR3 is 15 residues. V lost 0 bases to trimming and J lost 4 bases; unmatched junction nucleotides: 5. CDR3 in DNA: TGCGCCAGCAGCTTGGATCCGGGAGGGCCAGAGACCCAGTACTTC. Amino acids: CASSLDPGGPETQYF.

V gene TRBV12-3 or TRBV12-4 combines with J gene TRBJ1-2; D possibly corresponds to TRBD1 (6 bases). Trimming cost V 8 bases and J 8 bases, with 21 bases left between them. The CDR3 spans 14 residues. The CDR3 region is CASVRQDHPSGYTF. CDR3 DNA sequence: TGTGCCAGCGTACGACAGGACCACCCGTCAGGCTACACCTTC.

This clonotype was seen ten or more times. This chain uses TRBV4-2 with TRBJ2-1; 7 bases align to TRBD2. CDR3 length equals 16 residues. The germline V gene has CDR1 LGHNA and CDR2 YNFKEQ. V lost 1 base, J lost 5 bases, and 8 bases stayed unmatched. Here the CDR3 reads CASSQGVGEGDNEQFF. CDR3 coding DNA: TGTGCCAGCAGCCAAGGTGTGGGGGAGGGTGACAATGAGCAGTTCTTC.

The table lists this clonotype with a few counts. The J gene is TRBJ2-7, the V gene TRBV7-3; a possible D gene is TRBD2 (6 bases). CDR1 SGHTA and CDR2 FQGTGA come from the germline V gene. This CDR3 has 15 amino acids. V was trimmed by 5 bases and J by 2 bases, leaving 16 bases between them. CDR3 loop: CASSHFGGVAYEQYF. CDR3 nucleotide sequence: TGTGCCAGCAGCCACTTCGGGGGAGTGGCCTACGAGCAGTACTTC.

This clonotype was detected only a few times. This chain uses TRBV12-3 or TRBV12-4 with TRBJ1-6, with a possible D match to TRBD1 (5 bases). Between the trimmed V and J ends, which lost 3 bases and 5 bases, there was a span of 14 bases. The CDR3 consists of 16 residues. The CDR3 here is CASSFYQGANNSPLHF. CDR3 nucleotides: TGTGCCAGCAGTTTTTACCAGGGCGCTAATAATTCACCCCTCCACTTT.

Points on this clonotype: At one boundary the junction diverges from the germline segment, which might be a read error. The chain employs TRBV11-3 and TRBJ2-5; TRBD2 matches at 8 bases. Germline CDR1 and CDR2: SGHNT and YENEEA. The CDR3 extends over 16 amino acids. The CDR3: CASSIDREGLQETQYF. The CDR3, as DNA: TGTGCCAGCAGCATAGATCGGGAGGGCCTCCAAGAGACCCAGTACTTC. The whole variable domain, filled in from reference TRBV11-3 and TRBJ2-5, reads EAGVVQSPRYKIIEKKQPVAFWCNPISGHNTLYWYLQNLGQGPELLIRYENEEAVDDSQLPKDRFSAERLKGVDSTLKIQPAELGDSAVYLCASSIDREGLQETQYFGPGTRLLVL.

The V call is TRBV3-1, the J call TRBJ2-2; D unresolved. The length of the CDR3 is 16 residues. From germline, CDR1 is LGHDT and CDR2 YNNKEL (reference sequence). Trimming stripped 0 bases from V and 0 bases from J, with 8 bases between. The CDR3: CASSQDSTANTGELFF. As DNA, the CDR3 is TGTGCCAGCAGCCAAGATTCCACAGCGAACACCGGGGAGCTGTTTTTT. Full variable domain (remainder filled in from reference TRBV3-1 and TRBJ2-2): DTAVSQTPKYLVTQMGNDKSIKCEQNLGHDTMYWYKQDSKKFLKIMFSYNNKELIINETVPNRFSPKSPDKAHLNLHINSLELGDSAVYFCASSQDSTANTGELFFGEGSRLTVL.

This clonotype showed up many times. The CDR3 sequence is CASSLGPYGGRSTDTQYF. The CDR3, as DNA: TGTGCCAGCAGCTTAGGGCCCTATGGCGGGAGAAGCACAGATACGCAGTATTTT. The V and J genes are TRBV7-2 and TRBJ2-3; 7 nucleotides agree with TRBD2. The germline V gene encodes CDR1 SGHTA and CDR2 FQGNSA. This CDR3 has 18 amino acids. V dropped 1 base and J dropped 0; count of bases not matched to a gene: 10.

This rearrangement joins TRBV7-2 to TRBJ2-5; 10 bases match TRBD2. V was clipped by 0 bases and J by 1 base; unmatched bases: 8. CDR3 length: 18 amino acids. From germline, CDR1 is SGHTA and CDR2 FQGNSA. CDR3 sequence (DNA): TGTGCCAGCAGCTTAGCGCGTAGCGGGGGGCCCAGCCAAGAGACCCAGTACTTC. Amino acids: CASSLARSGGPSQETQYF.

The rearrangement joins TRBV24-1 to TRBJ2-2; D gene uncertain. Trimming removed 3 bases at V and 8 bases at J, with 6 bases between. The CDR3 length is 12 residues. From germline, CDR1 is KGHDR and CDR2 SFDVKD. The chain's CDR3 is CATSDEQGELFF. In DNA, the CDR3 is TGTGCCACCAGTGATGAACAGGGGGAGCTGTTTTTT.

The chain carries TRBV6-1 and TRBJ2-3; 7 bases are a match to TRBD2. This CDR3 is built from 14 residues. With V trimmed by 6 bases and J by 6 bases, 9 bases remained unmatched. In germline, CDR1 is MNHNS, CDR2 SASEGT. For the CDR3, the DNA is TGTGCCAGCAGGCCCGGGCTAGCGGCCGATACGCAGTATTTT. Translated, it gives CASRPGLAADTQYF.

This clonotype was found many times. The J gene is TRBJ1-2, the V gene TRBV7-2; TRBD1 might be the D (5 bases). CDR3 length: 17 amino acids. Trimming took 10 bases from V and 1 from J, leaving 25 bases between them. Looked up from germline, CDR1 is SGHTA and CDR2 is FQGNSA. The CDR3 nucleotides are TGTGCCACCCAAACCCCGGGGGAGAGGCTCATTAACTATGGCTACACCTTC. Protein: CATQTPGERLINYGYTF.